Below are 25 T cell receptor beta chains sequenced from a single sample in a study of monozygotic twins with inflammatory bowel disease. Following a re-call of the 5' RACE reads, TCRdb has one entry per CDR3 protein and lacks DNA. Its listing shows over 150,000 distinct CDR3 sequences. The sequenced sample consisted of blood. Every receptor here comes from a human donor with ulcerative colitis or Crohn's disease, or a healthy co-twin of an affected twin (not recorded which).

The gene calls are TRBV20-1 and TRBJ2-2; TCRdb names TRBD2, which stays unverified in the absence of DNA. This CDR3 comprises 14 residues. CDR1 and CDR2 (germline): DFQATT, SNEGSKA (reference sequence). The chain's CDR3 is CSARDGLSPGELFF.

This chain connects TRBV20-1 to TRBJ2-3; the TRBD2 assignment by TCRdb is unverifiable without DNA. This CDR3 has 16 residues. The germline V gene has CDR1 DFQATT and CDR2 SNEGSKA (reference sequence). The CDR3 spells CSARGTSGTSTDTQYF.

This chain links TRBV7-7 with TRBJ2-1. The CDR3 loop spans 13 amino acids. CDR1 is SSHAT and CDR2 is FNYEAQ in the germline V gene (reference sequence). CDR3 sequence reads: CASSLAVLNEQFF.

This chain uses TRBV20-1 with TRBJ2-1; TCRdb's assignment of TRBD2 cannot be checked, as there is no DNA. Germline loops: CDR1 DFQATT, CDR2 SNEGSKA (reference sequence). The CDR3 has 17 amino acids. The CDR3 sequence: CSALPPFGTGLANEQFF.

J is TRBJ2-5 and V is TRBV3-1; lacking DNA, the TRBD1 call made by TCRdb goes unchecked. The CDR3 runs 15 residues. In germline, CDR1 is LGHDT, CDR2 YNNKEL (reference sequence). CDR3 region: CASSPQRTGQETQYF.

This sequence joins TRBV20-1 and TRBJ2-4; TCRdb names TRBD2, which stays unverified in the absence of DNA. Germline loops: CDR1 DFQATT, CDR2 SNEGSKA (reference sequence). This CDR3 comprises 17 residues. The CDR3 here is CSATRLAGVKSKNIQYF.

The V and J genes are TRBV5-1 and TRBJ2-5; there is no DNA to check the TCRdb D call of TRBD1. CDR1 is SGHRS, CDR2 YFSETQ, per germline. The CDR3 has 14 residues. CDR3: CASSKDRGQETQYF.

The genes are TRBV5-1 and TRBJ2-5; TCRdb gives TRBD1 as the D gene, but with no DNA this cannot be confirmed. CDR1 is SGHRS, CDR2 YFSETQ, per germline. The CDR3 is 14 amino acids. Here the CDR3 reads CASSRGPPWETQYF.

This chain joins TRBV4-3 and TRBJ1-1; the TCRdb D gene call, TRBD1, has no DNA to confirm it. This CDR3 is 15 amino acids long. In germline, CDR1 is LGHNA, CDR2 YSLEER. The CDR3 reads CASSQEDRGDTEAFF.

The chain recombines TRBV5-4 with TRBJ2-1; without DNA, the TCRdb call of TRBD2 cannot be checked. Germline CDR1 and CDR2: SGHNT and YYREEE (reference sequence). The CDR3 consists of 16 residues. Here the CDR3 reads CASSPGGVVSYNEQFF.

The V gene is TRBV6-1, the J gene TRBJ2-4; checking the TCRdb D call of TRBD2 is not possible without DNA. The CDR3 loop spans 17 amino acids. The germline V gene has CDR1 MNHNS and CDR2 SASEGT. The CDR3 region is CASRAALAGLAKNMQYF.

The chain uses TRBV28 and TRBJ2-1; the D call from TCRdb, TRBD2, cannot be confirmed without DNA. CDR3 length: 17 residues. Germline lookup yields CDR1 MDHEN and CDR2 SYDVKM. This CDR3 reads CASSPRPWTSGSDEQFF.

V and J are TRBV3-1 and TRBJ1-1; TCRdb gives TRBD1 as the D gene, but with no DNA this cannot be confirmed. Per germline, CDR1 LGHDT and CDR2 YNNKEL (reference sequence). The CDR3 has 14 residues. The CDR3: CASSQDLQGGEAFF.

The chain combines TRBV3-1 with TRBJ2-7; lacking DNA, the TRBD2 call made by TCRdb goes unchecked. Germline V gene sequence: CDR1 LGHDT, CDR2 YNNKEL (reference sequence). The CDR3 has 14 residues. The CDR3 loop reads CASSQGGLAYEQYF.

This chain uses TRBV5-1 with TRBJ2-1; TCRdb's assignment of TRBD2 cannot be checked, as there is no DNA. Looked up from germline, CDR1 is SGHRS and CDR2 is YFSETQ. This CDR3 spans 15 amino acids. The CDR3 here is CASSPLAGADNEQFF. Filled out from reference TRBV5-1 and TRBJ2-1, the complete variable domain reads KAGVTQTPRYLIKTRGQQVTLSCSPISGHRSVSWYQQTPGQGLQFLFEYFSETQRNKGNFPGRFSGRQFSNSRSEMNVSTLELGDSALYLCASSPLAGADNEQFFGPGTRLTVL.

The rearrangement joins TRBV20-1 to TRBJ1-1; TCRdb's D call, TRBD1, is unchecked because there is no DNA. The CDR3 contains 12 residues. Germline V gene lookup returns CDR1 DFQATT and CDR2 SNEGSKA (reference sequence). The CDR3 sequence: CSARVTGGAAFF.

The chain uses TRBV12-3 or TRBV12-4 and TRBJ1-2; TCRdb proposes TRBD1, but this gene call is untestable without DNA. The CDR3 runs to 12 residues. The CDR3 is CASSYPGSGYTF.

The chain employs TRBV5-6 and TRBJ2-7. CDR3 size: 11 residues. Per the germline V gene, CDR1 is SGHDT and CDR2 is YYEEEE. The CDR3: CASSYIFEQYF.

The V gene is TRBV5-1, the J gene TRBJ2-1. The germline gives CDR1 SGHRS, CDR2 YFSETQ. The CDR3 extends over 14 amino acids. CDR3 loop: CASSLGGSYNEQFF.

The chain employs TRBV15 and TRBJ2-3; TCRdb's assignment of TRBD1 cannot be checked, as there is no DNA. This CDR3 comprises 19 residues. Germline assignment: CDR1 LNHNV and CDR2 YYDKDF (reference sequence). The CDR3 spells CATSRDPFTGGASTDTQYF.

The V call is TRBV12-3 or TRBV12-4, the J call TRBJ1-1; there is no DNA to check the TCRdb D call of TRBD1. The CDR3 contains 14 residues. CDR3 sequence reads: CASRTDRMGTEAFF.

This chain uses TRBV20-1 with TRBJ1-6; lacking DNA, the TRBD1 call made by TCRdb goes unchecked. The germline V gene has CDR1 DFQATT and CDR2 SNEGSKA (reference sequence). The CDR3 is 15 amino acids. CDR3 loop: CSARGQAGYNSPLHF.

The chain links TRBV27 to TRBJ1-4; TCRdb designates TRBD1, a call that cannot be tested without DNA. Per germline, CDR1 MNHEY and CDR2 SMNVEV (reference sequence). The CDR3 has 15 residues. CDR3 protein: CASTSLGEGNEKLFF.

The CDR3 protein is CASSPRTGTGFGNMQYF. This chain connects TRBV18 to TRBJ2-4; TCRdb designates TRBD1, a call that cannot be tested without DNA. CDR3 size: 17 residues. Looked up from germline, CDR1 is KGHSH and CDR2 is LQKENI.

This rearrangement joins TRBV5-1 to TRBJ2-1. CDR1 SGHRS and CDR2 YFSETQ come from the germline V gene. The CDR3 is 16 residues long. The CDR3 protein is CASSTSMGSSYNEQFF.